The next 19 T cell receptor beta chains were all read from a single sample in a study of CXCR3-negative and CXCR3-positive naive CD8 T cells. Researchers prepared the TRB cDNA libraries using 5' RACE with UMI labels. TCRdb re-called the 5' RACE reads and gives one entry per CDR3 protein, without DNA. The sample holds 35,000 to 55,000 distinct CDR3 sequences. Sample: naive CXCR3- CD8+ T cells from blood. Regarding subset: CD45RO-CCR7+CD27+CD95- naive CD8+ T cells lacking CXCR3 (TNR3-). Source of these receptors: a human donor in good health. Some clones in this sample may be carry-over from other donors' samples.

The chain carries TRBV29-1 and TRBJ1-1; TCRdb names TRBD1, which stays unverified in the absence of DNA. The length of the CDR3 is 17 residues. The V gene's germline CDR1 is SQVTM and CDR2 ANQGSEA. CDR3 protein: CSVVLANRESSNTEAFF.

CDR3 sequence: CSVESGPYAEQYF. The rearrangement links TRBV29-1 to TRBJ2-7. The CDR3 has 13 residues. CDR1 and CDR2 from the germline V gene are SQVTM and ANQGSEA.

The V gene is TRBV23-1, the J gene TRBJ2-1; the D gene TCRdb calls, TRBD1, cannot be checked with no DNA. TRBV23-1 has ORF status, its function being uncertain. The CDR3 consists of 16 residues. This chain's CDR3 is CARIGTGPKRDNEQFF.

This chain links TRBV28 with TRBJ1-2; TCRdb names TRBD1, which stays unverified in the absence of DNA. The V gene's germline CDR1 is MDHEN and CDR2 SYDVKM. CDR3 size: 12 residues. The CDR3 sequence is CASRDRDYGYTF.

The chain has TRBV7-9 and TRBJ2-3; the TRBD1 assignment by TCRdb is unverifiable without DNA. This CDR3 has 16 amino acids. CDR1 is SEHNR and CDR2 is FQNEAQ in the germline V gene (reference sequence). This CDR3 is CASSLGSGFYADTQYF.

The rearrangement uses TRBV14 and TRBJ2-7; TCRdb designates TRBD1, a call that cannot be tested without DNA. Germline values: CDR1 SGHDN, CDR2 FVKESK. This CDR3 comprises 14 residues. The chain's CDR3 is CASSRGTGPYEQYF. Full variable domain (missing parts from reference TRBV14 and TRBJ2-7): EAGVTQFPSHSVIEKGQTVTLRCDPISGHDNLYWYRRVMGKEIKFLLHFVKESKQDESGMPNNRFLAERTGGTYSTLKVQPAELEDSGVYFCASSRGTGPYEQYFGPGTRLTVT.

This sequence joins TRBV20-1 and TRBJ1-1; TCRdb designates TRBD1, a call that cannot be tested without DNA. The CDR3 runs 15 residues. Germline CDR1 reads DFQATT; CDR2 reads SNEGSKA (reference sequence). CDR3: CSARDLTAGDTEAFF.

This sequence joins TRBV7-9 and TRBJ1-5. The CDR3 runs 13 residues. Germline lookup yields CDR1 SEHNR and CDR2 FQNEAQ (reference sequence). CDR3 loop: CASSTGGSQPQHF.

The chain recombines TRBV28 with TRBJ2-7; TCRdb gives TRBD1 as the D gene, but with no DNA this cannot be confirmed. CDR1 and CDR2 (germline): MDHEN, SYDVKM. CDR3 size: 13 residues. The CDR3 reads CASSFERGNEQYF.

The genes are TRBV6-2 or TRBV6-3 and TRBJ2-1. The germline V gene encodes CDR1 MNHEY and CDR2 SVGEGT. This CDR3 comprises 16 residues. The CDR3 sequence is CASSHIVAASYNEQFF.

V usage is TRBV29-1 and J usage is TRBJ1-2; TCRdb's assignment of TRBD1 cannot be checked, as there is no DNA. Germline-derived CDR1 and CDR2 are SQVTM and ANQGSEA. The CDR3 has 15 residues. CDR3 loop: CSARTETKTNYGYTF.

The V gene is TRBV23-1, the J gene TRBJ2-2; with no DNA, the TCRdb D assignment of TRBD1 cannot be verified. TRBV23-1 is an open reading frame whose function is uncertain. CDR3 size: 16 residues. The CDR3 loop is CASKIRKATRGGELFF.

The rearrangement links TRBV28 to TRBJ2-7. The CDR3 loop spans 13 amino acids. Looked up from germline, CDR1 is MDHEN and CDR2 is SYDVKM. CDR3 in amino acids: CASSLVRFYEQYF.

The chain uses TRBV28 and TRBJ2-5; TCRdb's assignment of TRBD1 cannot be checked, as there is no DNA. The length of the CDR3 is 14 residues. Germline values: CDR1 MDHEN, CDR2 SYDVKM. The CDR3 sequence: CASSPWDSQETQYF.

The V and J genes are TRBV7-9 and TRBJ2-7; TCRdb gives TRBD2 as the D gene, but with no DNA this cannot be confirmed. CDR1 is SEHNR and CDR2 is FQNEAQ in the germline V gene (reference sequence). The CDR3 contains 13 residues. The CDR3 protein is CATLPPGGDEQYF.

The chain recombines TRBV28 with TRBJ1-2; TCRdb's assignment of TRBD1 cannot be checked, as there is no DNA. The length of the CDR3 is 16 residues. CDR1 MDHEN and CDR2 SYDVKM come from the germline V gene. CDR3 protein: CASSTRDRASPNRYTF.

V and J are TRBV29-1 and TRBJ1-5; the D call from TCRdb, TRBD1, cannot be confirmed without DNA. CDR1 SQVTM and CDR2 ANQGSEA come from the germline V gene. There are 14 residues in the CDR3. The CDR3 here is CSVPITGTDGPQHF.

The chain employs TRBV5-1 and TRBJ1-1; TCRdb selects TRBD1, and the lack of DNA leaves this call unchecked. This CDR3 has 14 amino acids. The germline gives CDR1 SGHRS, CDR2 YFSETQ. The CDR3 sequence is CASSPGQGRTEAFF.

The CDR3 loop is CSVDGLAVTDTQYF. The chain carries TRBV29-1 and TRBJ2-3; TCRdb's D call of TRBD2 is untestable without DNA. The CDR3 consists of 14 residues. Germline lookup yields CDR1 SQVTM and CDR2 ANQGSEA.